Listed here is a single T cell receptor (beta chain). Its matching antigen is unknown. This CDR3 contains 14 residues. V gave up 2 bases and J gave up 1 base, with 6 bases separating them. Per the germline V gene, CDR1 is PRHDT and CDR2 is FYEKMQ (reference sequence). The sample comes from a study of cytomegalovirus exposure and HLA in healthy donors. Study-level findings and limits: Cytomegalovirus association was listed for 164 TCR beta chains.

The data were produced by immunoSEQ multiplex PCR, yet TCRdb's version contains in-frame clones alone and is incomplete. The sample records about 83,000 clones, roughly 95% being singletons. This chain links TRBV13 with TRBJ1-5; D remains ambiguous. This sequence originates from a woman between 18 and 29 years old in good health and CMV-seronegative. What was sequenced was PBMCs. In nucleotides, the CDR3 is TGTGCCAGCAGCTTACGGTTCAGCAATCAGCCCCAGCATTTT. It encodes CASSLRFSNQPQHF.